This passage covers 23 T cell receptor beta chains from one sample sequenced in a study of blood T cell repertoires in COVID-19. Profiled with immunoSEQ multiplex PCR; TCRdb holds only in-frame clones, not every one. The sample lists under 200,000 clones; approximately 80% were seen once. The sequenced sample was peripheral blood. These receptors came from a man in his 60s with acute or convalescent COVID-19.

This clone was observed a handful of times. The chain has TRBV6-1 and TRBJ1-5, with D possibly being TRBD1 (6 bases). Trimming pared 3 bases from V and 7 bases from J, leaving 13 bases between. The CDR3 is 14 residues long. Germline V CDR1 and CDR2: MNHNS, SASEGT. The CDR3 coding sequence is TGTGCCAGCAGTGAGGGGGCGGAGAGGCAGCCCCAGCATTTT. Its protein is CASSEGAERQPQHF.

This rearrangement joins TRBV19 to TRBJ1-4; weak D call: TRBD1 (5 bases). In germline, CDR1 is LNHDA, CDR2 SQIVND (reference sequence). The CDR3 has 15 amino acids. V was trimmed by 1 base and J by 2 bases, leaving 8 bases between them. The CDR3 DNA reads as TGTGCCAGTAGTATAGCGGGGGTGACTAATGAAAAACTGTTTTTT. Translated: CASSIAGVTNEKLFF.

As concerns this clone: The conserved final phenylalanine or tryptophan is absent from the CDR3, which likely points to a read error. It is unclear where the CDR3 begins or ends on the DNA, so no DNA is shown, and the CDR3 is as TCRdb lists it. The rearrangement links TRBV6-2 or TRBV6-3 to TRBJ2-7; the D call in the table, TRBD2, was not verified against the DNA. Both ends counted, the CDR3 spans 12 residues. Germline V gene sequence: CDR1 MNHEY, CDR2 SVGEGT. The CDR3 loop reads CASSPAGRGLQI.

The chain links TRBV9 to TRBJ2-1; 15 bases align to TRBD2. This CDR3 has 21 amino acids. After removal of 3 bases from V and 7 bases from J, the junction contained 20 bases not matched to a gene. The germline CDR1 and CDR2 sequences are SGDLS and YYNGEE. CDR3 loop: CASSAVPSGLAGGVVGNEQFF. The DNA of the CDR3 is TGTGCCAGCAGCGCCGTCCCATCAGGACTAGCGGGAGGGGTGGTTGGGAATGAGCAGTTCTTC.

In nucleotides, the CDR3 is TGTGCCAGCAGCCGTTTAGCGGGAGGGGCCTACAATGAGCAGTTCTTC. Its protein product is CASSRLAGGAYNEQFF. The chain recombines TRBV3-1 (or the pseudogene TRBV3-2) with TRBJ2-1; 11 nucleotides align to TRBD2. Germline CDR1 and CDR2: LGHDT and YNNKEL (reference sequence). V dropped 4 bases and J dropped 2; count of bases not matched to a gene: 4. The CDR3 extends over 16 amino acids.

In nucleotides, the CDR3 is TGTGCCAGCAGCTTACAAGCCGGGACAGGTCCCTTCGAGCAGTACTTC. It codes for CASSLQAGTGPFEQYF. The chain carries TRBV12-1 and TRBJ2-7; the DNA was not compared with TRBD1, the D call given in the table. TRBV12-1 is labeled a pseudogene. The CDR3 is 16 residues long.

This clone was seen only a few times. The V gene is TRBV7-8, the J gene TRBJ1-5, with TRBD1 as a possible D gene (5 bases). Germline CDR1 SGHVS, CDR2 FQNEAQ. This CDR3 has 13 amino acids. V lost 3 bases and J lost 7, with 10 bases in between. The CDR3 nucleotides read TGTGCCAGCAGCTTCGCCAGGGTACAGCCCCAGCATTTT. Its protein is CASSFARVQPQHF.

The J gene is TRBJ1-2, the V gene TRBV4-3; D unclear. The CDR3 contains 16 residues. With 1 base removed from V and 8 bases from J, the gap between germline ends came to 20 bases. The germline V gene has CDR1 LGHNA and CDR2 YSLEER. Written as DNA, the CDR3 is TGCGCCAGCAGCCAAGTTGTCGGCGAGGGCGTAGGCGGCTACACCTTC. It is translated as CASSQVVGEGVGGYTF.

The CDR3 nucleotides are TGTGCCAGCAGCTTTGGGGGACACCGGGACAGAGACATGAATACGCAGTATTTT. The encoded protein is CASSFGGHRDRDMNTQYF. The chain has TRBV12-1 and TRBJ2-3; the table gives TRBD1 as D, unverified against the DNA. TRBV12-1 is deemed a pseudogene. The CDR3 loop spans 18 amino acids.

CDR3 amino acids: CASSLGTGTNLNYGYTF. CDR3 bases: TGTGCCAGCAGCCTCGGGACAGGAACGAACCTTAACTATGGCTACACCTTC. The V and J genes are TRBV3-1 (or the pseudogene TRBV3-2) and TRBJ1-2; 8 bases match TRBD1. Germline CDR1 and CDR2: LGHDT and YNNKEL (reference sequence). With V trimmed by 4 bases and J by 1 base, 11 bases remained unmatched. The CDR3 totals 17 residues.

This chain uses TRBV27 with TRBJ2-7; tentative D call: TRBD1 (6 bases). The CDR3 contains 13 residues. The V end lost 6 bases, the J end lost 1 base, and 10 bases lay between the germline ends. Germline CDR1 is MNHEY and CDR2 is SMNVEV (reference sequence). The CDR3 reads CASRKTGSYEQYF. In DNA, the CDR3 is TGTGCCAGCAGAAAGACAGGATCCTACGAGCAGTACTTC.

The chain employs TRBV11-2 and TRBJ2-7, with 8 bases that match TRBD1. The V gene's germline CDR1 is SGHAT and CDR2 FQNNGV. The CDR3 has 13 amino acids. V shed 5 bases and J 3 bases; nucleotides not matched to a gene: 3. CDR3 in amino acids: CASSEGQDYEQYF. In DNA form, the CDR3 reads TGTGCCAGCAGCGAGGGACAGGACTACGAGCAGTACTTC.

The chain is built from TRBV29-1 and TRBJ2-1, with 9 bases lining up with TRBD2. The CDR3 runs 14 residues. The trim removed 5 bases at V and 4 bases at J, leaving 6 bases unmatched. Per germline, CDR1 SQVTM and CDR2 ANQGSEA. CDR3 nucleotides: TGCAGCGTTACTGGACTAGCGTCGTACAATGAGCAGTTCTTC. Translated: CSVTGLASYNEQFF.

This chain links TRBV6-5 with TRBJ1-5; tentative D call: TRBD1 (5 bases). CDR1 and CDR2 from the germline V gene are MNHEY and SVGAGI. The CDR3 spans 14 residues. V lost 7 bases to trimming and J lost 4 bases, with 14 bases between them. The CDR3 bases are TGTGCCAGCAATGGACAAGGGCCTAATCAGCCCCAGCATTTT. Translated: CASNGQGPNQPQHF.

This clone was counted once. This rearrangement joins TRBV12-3 or TRBV12-4 to TRBJ1-3; D call uncertain. The CDR3 has 13 residues. V was clipped by 6 bases and J by 3 bases, with 9 bases between them. CDR3 coding DNA: TGTGCCAGCAGATGGAGTGGTGGAAACACCATATATTTT. Translated, it gives CASRWSGGNTIYF.

The rearrangement links TRBV19 to TRBJ1-5, with D maybe TRBD1 (5 bases). CDR3 length: 15 amino acids. Trimming cost V 3 bases and J 5 bases, with 14 bases left between them. CDR1 and CDR2 from the germline V gene are LNHDA and SQIVND (reference sequence). The CDR3 DNA is TGTGCCAGTAGTATGACCCTACAGGAGCATCAGCCCCAGCATTTT. Translating it yields CASSMTLQEHQPQHF.

The gene calls are TRBV11-2 and TRBJ2-3; the D is unclear. This CDR3 has 14 amino acids. Trimming took 2 bases from V and 0 from J, leaving 6 bases between them. In germline, CDR1 is SGHAT, CDR2 FQNNGV. The CDR3 region has the DNA TGTGCCAGCAGCTTAACTCTTAGCACAGATACGCAGTATTTT. This codes for CASSLTLSTDTQYF.

The chain employs TRBV7-3 and TRBJ2-5, with unresolved D. The CDR3 contains 14 residues. In germline, CDR1 is SGHTA, CDR2 FQGTGA. The V gene lost 2 bases and the J gene lost 6 bases, with 13 bases spanning the gap. CDR3 in amino acids: CASSLAGSPQTQYF. The CDR3 nucleotides read TGTGCCAGCAGCTTAGCAGGATCCCCACAGACCCAGTACTTC.

V gene TRBV4-1 combines with J gene TRBJ2-1, with D tentatively TRBD1 (6 bases). The germline V and J ends were trimmed by 4 bases and 6 bases, with 16 bases remaining between them. This CDR3 has 15 residues. Germline CDR1 is MGHRA and CDR2 is YSYEKL. In DNA form, the CDR3 reads TGCGCCAGCAGCCCCTTGGGGGCCCGGCGCAATGAGCAGTTCTTC. Translated, it gives CASSPLGARRNEQFF.

The rearrangement uses TRBV7-3 and TRBJ2-2; tentative D call: TRBD1 (5 bases). Looked up from germline, CDR1 is SGHTA and CDR2 is FQGTGA. The CDR3 extends over 18 amino acids. Trimming pared 3 bases from V and 6 bases from J, leaving 23 bases between. The CDR3 nucleotides read TGTGCCAGCAGCTTCCTTCCACAAAAATCAGGGCAATCCGGGGAGCTGTTTTTT. This sequence encodes CASSFLPQKSGQSGELFF.

J is TRBJ1-4 and V is TRBV2; D is unresolved. There are 10 residues in the CDR3. Germline CDR1 and CDR2: SNHLY and FYNNEI. V lost 4 bases and J lost 13, with 7 bases in between. CDR3 amino acids: CASSVAGLFF. Written as DNA, the CDR3 is TGTGCCAGCAGTGTGGCGGGACTGTTTTTT.

The V and J genes are TRBV28 and TRBJ1-5; the D gene is possibly TRBD1 (5 bases). Trimming took off 5 bases at V and 9 bases at J, with 17 bases between the two ends. CDR1 and CDR2 (germline): MDHEN, SYDVKM. The CDR3 runs 14 residues. CDR3 in DNA: TGTGCCAGCAGTAGAGATTTCCGGGGGGGGCCCCAGCATTTT. Protein product: CASSRDFRGGPQHF.

This chain connects TRBV21-1 to TRBJ1-1; TRBD1, the D gene given by the table, was not confirmed from the DNA. TRBV21-1 is labeled a pseudogene. This CDR3 is built from 14 residues. This chain's CDR3 is CASSIRQENTEAFF. The CDR3 DNA reads as TGTGCCAGCAGCATACGACAGGAGAACACTGAAGCTTTCTTT.